These 26 T cell receptor beta chains were sequenced from one sample in a study of OX40 agonist ivuxolimab in advanced cancers. TCRdb's table, derived via immunoSEQ multiplex PCR, lists solely in-frame clones and lacks some. The sample has fewer than 40,000 clones, around 84% seen once. Sequencing used CD4+ or CD8+ T cells sorted from blood, obtained in a trial of the OX40 agonist ivuxolimab. These receptors originate from an adult with an advanced solid tumor such as melanoma, head and neck, liver or kidney cancer.

The chain is built from TRBV15 and TRBJ1-6, with D perhaps matching TRBD1 (5 bases). CDR1 and CDR2 from the germline V gene are LNHNV and YYDKDF (reference sequence). Trimming took off 2 bases at V and 8 bases at J, with 19 bases between the two ends. This CDR3 has 17 amino acids. CDR3 residues: CATSRSRDLGSDSPLHF. DNA of the CDR3: TGTGCCACCAGCAGATCGCGGGACCTGGGGAGCGATTCACCCCTCCACTTT.

The genes are TRBV5-1 and TRBJ2-1, with TRBD2 identical over 11 bases. Germline-derived CDR1 and CDR2 are SGHRS and YFSETQ. The CDR3 totals 15 residues. The junction had 5 bases not matched to a gene; V was cut back by 7 bases and J by 2 bases. CDR3: CASAQGLAAYNEQFF. The CDR3, as DNA: TGCGCCAGCGCACAGGGACTAGCGGCCTACAATGAGCAGTTCTTC.

The chain recombines TRBV19 with TRBJ1-1; TRBD1 might be the D (6 bases). Germline loops: CDR1 LNHDA, CDR2 SQIVND (reference sequence). The CDR3 covers 15 residues. Trimming left V 5 bases short and J 6 bases short, with 19 bases between. The CDR3 here is CASSSSRRGIAEAFF. The CDR3 nucleotides are TGTGCCAGTAGTTCCAGCCGCAGGGGAATCGCTGAAGCTTTCTTT.

The V call is TRBV6-1, the J call TRBJ2-5, with 7 positions matching TRBD1. With V trimmed by 1 base and J by 5 bases, 4 bases remained unmatched. The CDR3 spans 14 residues. Germline V gene lookup returns CDR1 MNHNS and CDR2 SASEGT. CDR3 loop: CASSEGQGFETQYF. The CDR3 nucleotides are TGTGCCAGCAGTGAAGGACAGGGCTTTGAGACCCAGTACTTC.

This chain links TRBV29-1 with TRBJ1-1, with D perhaps TRBD1 (5 bases). With 7 bases removed from V and 1 base from J, the gap between germline ends came to 16 bases. The CDR3 extends over 14 amino acids. Looked up from germline, CDR1 is SQVTM and CDR2 is ANQGSEA. Here the CDR3 DNA reads TGCAGCGCCTGGAAGGGGCCGCCGAACACTGAAGCTTTCTTT. As protein: CSAWKGPPNTEAFF.

CDR3 bases: TGCGCCAGCAGCTTCTCGGTGGGCGGGGAGCAGTACTTC. It translates to CASSFSVGGEQYF. V and J are TRBV5-1 and TRBJ2-5; maybe TRBD2 (6 bases). CDR1 is SGHRS and CDR2 is YFSETQ in the germline V gene. V gave up 2 bases and J gave up 11 bases, with 16 bases separating them. There are 13 residues in the CDR3.

This clone was detected only a few times. V and J are TRBV4-1 and TRBJ1-6, with 9 positions matching TRBD1. Germline loops: CDR1 MGHRA, CDR2 YSYEKL. This CDR3 is 14 amino acids long. J lost 8 bases, V lost 4 bases, and 3 bases had no gene match. The CDR3 spells CASSPRTGDSPLHF. CDR3 bases: TGCGCCAGCAGCCCGCGGACAGGGGATTCACCCCTCCACTTT.

On this clone: At one of its ends the junction is not consistent with the germline gene, which may arise from a read error. The CDR3 loop is CASSPRLAGTEGIF. The CDR3 DNA sequence: TGCGCCAGCAGTCCCAGGCTAGCGGGGACCGAGGGGATCTTC. The chain recombines TRBV5-1 with TRBJ2-1, with 9 nucleotides matching TRBD2. Looked up from germline, CDR1 is SGHRS and CDR2 is YFSETQ. The length of the CDR3 is 14 residues.

The chain combines TRBV27 with TRBJ1-5, with a weak D call TRBD1 (5 bases). V was clipped by 10 bases and J by 4 bases, with 14 bases between them. Germline CDR1 reads MNHEY; CDR2 reads SMNVEV (reference sequence). This CDR3 is built from 13 residues. The CDR3 nucleotides are TGTGCCACTTCGAGGAGGGGAAATCAGCCCCAGCATTTT. This encodes CATSRRGNQPQHF.

The chain links TRBV11-3 to TRBJ2-5; TRBD2 matches at 12 bases. The V gene end was trimmed by 5 bases and the J gene end by 0 bases; junction bases not matched to a gene: 10. CDR3 size: 18 residues. CDR1 SGHNT and CDR2 YENEEA come from the germline V gene. CDR3 DNA sequence: TGTGCCAGCAGCCTTTCTAGCGGGGGGGCCCCTGACCAAGAGACCCAGTACTTC. This sequence encodes CASSLSSGGAPDQETQYF.

This chain joins TRBV28 and TRBJ2-1, with D perhaps given as TRBD1 or TRBD2 (6 bases each). This CDR3 is built from 15 residues. The germline V and J ends were trimmed by 3 bases and 6 bases, with 15 bases remaining between them. Germline CDR1 MDHEN, CDR2 SYDVKM. This CDR3 reads CASSFGGRVGNEQFF. As DNA, the CDR3 is TGTGCCAGCAGTTTTGGGGGGCGCGTAGGCAATGAGCAGTTCTTC.

The table lists this clone with a count of one. The V and J genes are TRBV7-7 and TRBJ2-7; the match to TRBD1 covers 8 bases. J lost 5 bases, V lost 5 bases, and 11 bases had no gene match. The length of the CDR3 is 15 residues. Germline V gene sequence: CDR1 SSHAT, CDR2 FNYEAQ (reference sequence). The CDR3 DNA reads as TGTGCCAGCAGCCCGTATGGACAGGGAAGCGACGAGCAGTACTTC. Protein product: CASSPYGQGSDEQYF.

This clone is classed as medium-sized. The chain employs TRBV15 and TRBJ1-1, with a tentative D call TRBD1 (6 bases). Per the germline V gene, CDR1 is LNHNV and CDR2 is YYDKDF (reference sequence). Deletions cut 0 bases from V and 0 bases from J, with 11 bases between. This CDR3 spans 16 amino acids. CDR3 nucleotides: TGTGCCACCAGCAGAGAGGGGGGGCCTTTGAACACTGAAGCTTTCTTT. Translation gives CATSREGGPLNTEAFF.

This chain links TRBV2 with TRBJ2-3, with D possibly TRBD2 on 5 matching bases. The CDR3 has 14 residues. Germline V gives CDR1 SNHLY, CDR2 FYNNEI. V was shortened by 1 base and J by 6 bases, with 11 bases between the two germline ends. Here the CDR3 reads CASSEETKHDTQYF. The CDR3 DNA follows: TGTGCCAGCAGTGAAGAGACTAAACATGATACGCAGTATTTT.

The genes are TRBV4-1 and TRBJ2-7; D possibly corresponds to TRBD1 (5 bases). The CDR3 runs to 15 residues. Trimming shortened V by 4 bases and J by 0 bases, and 13 bases separated the two germline ends. Germline V lookup: CDR1 MGHRA, CDR2 YSYEKL. The CDR3 is CASSLGPGPSYEQYF. DNA of the CDR3: TGCGCCAGCAGCCTCGGGCCAGGGCCCTCCTACGAGCAGTACTTC.

This chain links TRBV7-9 with TRBJ2-3, with 8 nucleotides matching TRBD2. This CDR3 is built from 15 residues. Germline CDR1 and CDR2: SEHNR and FQNEAQ (reference sequence). V was clipped by 2 bases and J by 2 bases; unmatched bases: 3. DNA of the CDR3: TGTGCCAGCAGCTTACTCGGGGGGGCCACAGATACGCAGTATTTT. Its protein is CASSLLGGATDTQYF.

This chain joins TRBV19 and TRBJ1-1; D uncertain. The V gene lost 7 bases and the J gene lost 1 base, with 7 bases spanning the gap. CDR3 length equals 12 residues. The germline V gene encodes CDR1 LNHDA and CDR2 SQIVND (reference sequence). Here the CDR3 reads CASKQPNTEAFF. The DNA of the CDR3 is TGTGCCAGTAAGCAGCCGAACACTGAAGCTTTCTTT. The variable domain in full, with the rest retrieved from reference TRBV19 and TRBJ1-1, is DGGITQSPKYLFRKEGQNVTLSCEQNLNHDAMYWYRQDPGQGLRLIYYSQIVNDFQKGDIAEGYSVSREKKESFPLTVTSAQKNPTAFYLCASKQPNTEAFFGQGTRLTVV.

V gene TRBV13 combines with J gene TRBJ2-7; 8 nucleotides match TRBD1. CDR3 length: 14 amino acids. Germline V gene lookup returns CDR1 PRHDT and CDR2 FYEKMQ (reference sequence). V lost 3 bases to trimming and J lost 7 bases; unmatched junction nucleotides: 8. The CDR3 sequence is CASSFAGGLVEQYF. The CDR3 DNA reads as TGTGCCAGCAGCTTCGCAGGGGGCCTAGTTGAGCAGTACTTC.

This chain joins TRBV11-2 and TRBJ2-7; D remains unclear. Germline lookup yields CDR1 SGHAT and CDR2 FQNNGV. The CDR3 runs to 11 residues. With 4 bases removed from V and 3 bases from J, the gap between germline ends came to 4 bases. CDR3 residues: CASSSYYEQYF. The CDR3 nucleotides read TGTGCCAGCAGCTCTTACTACGAGCAGTACTTC.

CDR3 sequence reads: CASSQPGFLRAETQYF. The DNA of the CDR3 is TGCGCCAGCAGTCAACCAGGTTTCTTACGGGCGGAGACCCAGTACTTC. The chain recombines TRBV23-1 with TRBJ2-5; D is undetermined. TRBV23-1 counts as an open reading frame of uncertain function. This CDR3 is 16 amino acids long. V lost 2 bases, J lost 5 bases, and 18 bases lay in between.

The chain couples TRBV6-1 to TRBJ2-7; TRBD1 or TRBD2 may be the D gene (5 bases each). The CDR3 totals 15 residues. Looked up from germline, CDR1 is MNHNS and CDR2 is SASEGT. Trimming removed 7 bases from V and 2 bases from J, with 18 bases in between. The CDR3 nucleotides are TGTGCCAGCAAACCCCCCGGGACGCAGACCTACGAGCAGTACTTC. Amino acid sequence: CASKPPGTQTYEQYF.

The CDR3 coding sequence is TGTGCCAGCAGCTTATCTTGGGACTGGGGCAATGAGCAGTTCTTC. Translating it yields CASSLSWDWGNEQFF. The rearrangement joins TRBV13 to TRBJ2-1; tentatively, D is TRBD2 (6 bases). Germline lookup yields CDR1 PRHDT and CDR2 FYEKMQ (reference sequence). The length of the CDR3 is 15 residues. The V and J ends lost 2 bases and 6 bases respectively, with 14 bases between them.

The CDR3 loop is CASSYSHYEQYF. The DNA of the CDR3 is TGTGCCAGCAGTTACTCCCACTACGAGCAGTACTTC. The J gene is TRBJ2-7, the V gene TRBV6-6; D not certain. Germline V gene sequence: CDR1 MNHNY, CDR2 SVGAGI (reference sequence). The CDR3 has 12 residues. The V and J ends lost 0 bases and 3 bases respectively, with 3 bases between them.

The chain has TRBV27 and TRBJ2-5; 11 nucleotides agree with TRBD2. J was trimmed by 1 base and V by 4 bases; bases with no gene match: 2. CDR3 length equals 15 residues. Germline CDR1 is MNHEY and CDR2 is SMNVEV (reference sequence). This CDR3 is CASSSGLAVQETQYF. CDR3 nucleotide sequence: TGTGCCAGCAGTTCGGGACTAGCGGTCCAAGAGACCCAGTACTTC.

The chain joins TRBV7-9 to TRBJ1-5; the match to TRBD1 covers 12 bases. The germline gives CDR1 SEHNR, CDR2 FQNEAQ (reference sequence). The CDR3 loop spans 16 amino acids. Unmatched junction bases numbered 8, after V lost 3 bases and J lost 8 bases. The CDR3 DNA reads as TGTGCCAGCAGCTTGGCGGGACAGGGGGCTCTGGAGCCCCAGCATTTT. It codes for CASSLAGQGALEPQHF.

The chain carries TRBV5-8 and TRBJ1-4, with D possibly being TRBD1 (5 bases). The CDR3 totals 14 residues. V lost 5 bases to trimming and J lost 7 bases, with 15 bases between them. CDR1 and CDR2 from the germline V gene are SGHTS and YDEGEE. Here the CDR3 reads CASSLPGRGEKLFF. In DNA form, the CDR3 reads TGTGCCAGCAGTCTTCCGGGACGCGGTGAAAAACTGTTTTTT.